This entry features one TCR beta chain sequence. The second PCR ran 7 to 11 cycles with a sample-barcoded 5' primer and J-beta primers. TCRdb redid the calling of the 5' RACE reads with MiXCR, one entry per CDR3 protein. The sample shows some 1.8 million distinct CDR3 sequences, more than 35% of them seen only once. This specimen comes from a study of blood T cells in healthy people across ages. V was cut by 10 bases and J by 5 bases, with 15 bases left in between. The germline V gene encodes CDR1 SGHTA and CDR2 FQGNSA. The CDR3 length is 13 residues. The sequence was collected from a human donor in good health. The chain has TRBV7-2 and TRBJ2-1; D is possibly TRBD1 or TRBD2 (6 bases each). Specimen: blood. The CDR3 nucleotides read TGTGCCATCTCCCGGGGGCTCAACAATGAGCAGTTCTTC. As protein: CAISRGLNNEQFF.